The T cell receptor beta chain under discussion was sequenced for a study of cytomegalovirus exposure and HLA in healthy donors listed by TCRdb under 2017. As for the study more broadly: According to a later analysis, one platform produced both the 100 to 150 validation repertoires and the 666 repertoires of the first cohort. To predict cytomegalovirus infection status, the study brought together high-throughput TCR immunosequencing, statistical association of individual TCRs with disease status, and machine learning. In addition to the first cohort of approximately 670 subjects, a separate validation cohort of 100 to 150 different subjects was used. The aim of the study was to test whether cataloging public T cell receptors could identify signatures of past pathogen exposure.

Donors formed part of the validation cohort, which comprised 120 subjects and was distinct from the first cohort of some 700 subjects. The germline V gene provides CDR1 SGHNT and CDR2 YENEEA. Its CDR3 holds 15 amino acids, cysteine through phenylalanine. Only the CDR3 part of the read is kept: 45 bases, read in frame from the first base. V is reduced by 0 bases and J by 2 bases, leaving a spacing of 9 bases between them. Findings and caveats that apply to the study as a whole: The authors suggested that the approach could potentially be generalized to other disease states and immunological phenotypes. Cytomegalovirus status was reported to be diagnosed by the classifier with high specificity and sensitivity in both the original and validation cohorts. A later analysis found that TCRs clustered in the first cohort also tended to co-occur in the 95 to 150 validation repertoires, with just under 95% of cluster scores above 0. Most TCR sequences were seen in very few donors, while some public TCRs were found in many individuals. All 120 repertoires were used to score co-occurrence in the validation cohort in a later analysis, because that analysis had no HLA typing for the cohort. In the study, 164 TCR beta chains were listed as associated with cytomegalovirus. A few of the identified cytomegalovirus-associated TCR beta chains were confirmed in vitro to be specific for cytomegalovirus antigens.

The method behind the library was the immunoSEQ multiplex PCR assay. As for the authors' bioinformatics: A statistical classification framework was built to diagnose cytomegalovirus status from the catalog of TCR beta chain sequences. TCRdb stores this immuneACCESS table with in-frame sequences only. Part of the clones is absent; in the studies checked, under half of the shortfall reflects unresolved V genes, and no reason is known for the rest. That table supplies the V and J calls and clone size; D and trimming were determined from the DNA. The sample table holds 150,000 to 200,000 clones, of which about 89% were seen once. The ten largest clones add up to over 2.5% of the sample. About this clone itself: Which antigen it targets is not known. Base qualities are not provided; no much larger clone lies one nucleotide away.

Material: PBMCs. The origin of this receptor is a woman between 18 and 30 years old in good health and CMV-seropositive. The sequence links TRBV11-3 to TRBJ2-3, with the D segment identity uncertain. The DNA sequence follows: TGTGCCAGCAGCTTAGAATCAGGCCACACAGATACGCAGTATTTT. Translated, it reads CASSLESGHTDTQYF.